This note documents a single T cell receptor (beta chain) sequence. The antigen is undetermined. These data come from a study of T cell responses to AZD1222 COVID-19 vaccine. Sequencing was performed with immunoSEQ multiplex PCR; in TCRdb, only in-frame clones are kept and a portion is missing. The data show approximately 120,000 clones, 85% to 90% seen once. The germline CDR1 and CDR2 sequences are SGHNT and YENEEA. Trimming cost V 0 bases and J 0 bases, with 4 bases left between them. The CDR3 totals 14 residues. The analysis combined second doses at about 4 or about 12 weeks. Overall study results and limits: CD4 TCRs associated with vaccination spanned spike, dominating at 160-218 and 743-854. Two AZD1222 administrations were followed by greater Spike-specific TCR breadth and depth. The sample set comprised mostly white British donors with more females, and clonal diversity was possibly underestimated.

The TCR was taken from an adult who received the AZD1222 COVID-19 vaccine. This specimen was peripheral blood, taken 28 days after the second AZD1222 dose. The V call is TRBV11-3, the J call TRBJ2-3; no reliable D call. Here the CDR3 DNA reads TGTGCCAGCAGCTTAGATCTGAGCACAGATACGCAGTATTTT. Its translation is CASSLDLSTDTQYF.